The 3 T cell receptor beta chains given below trace back to one sample, sequenced in a study of T cells in localized non-small cell lung cancer (dated by TCRdb to the early 2020s). Preparation of the library involved the immunoSEQ multiplex PCR assay. The clones in this table, taken by TCRdb from immuneACCESS, are in-frame only. Not every clone is retained; where verified, under half of the shortfall comes from an unresolved V gene, and the cause of the rest is unknown. A total of approximately 3,000 clones appear in this sample, almost 25% of them only once. The leading ten clones occupy about 12% of the sample. Material: lung tumor tissue, obtained before any cancer treatment. These receptors were collected from a male donor aged 60 or over with stage II lung adenocarcinoma.

Regarding this clone: At one boundary the junction diverges from the germline segment, which might be a read error. The chain uses TRBV9 and TRBJ1-2; TRBD1 agrees at 7 bases. Germline values: CDR1 SGDLS, CDR2 YYNGEE. This CDR3 has 13 residues. The CDR3 sequence: CASSVGYRDSTSF. CDR3 DNA: TGTGCCAGCAGCGTAGGATACCGGGACAGCACCTCCTTC. Full variable domain (outside the CDR3, taken from reference TRBV9 and TRBJ1-2): DSGVTQTPKHLITATGQRVTLRCSPRSGDLSVYWYQQSLDQGLQFLIQYYNGEERAKGNILERFSAQQFPDLHSELNLSSLELGDSALYFCASSVGYRDSTSFGSGTRLTVV.

This clone was counted at least ten times. CDR3 sequence: CASSLVRSRGRETQYF. The DNA of the CDR3 is TGTGCCAGCAGCTTAGTCCGGAGTCGGGGCAGAGAGACCCAGTACTTC. V usage is TRBV11-3 and J usage is TRBJ2-5; D may be TRBD1 or TRBD2 (5 bases each). This CDR3 spans 16 amino acids. CDR1 is SGHNT, CDR2 YENEEA, per germline. V was clipped by 1 base and J by 4 bases, with 16 bases between them.

The rearrangement joins TRBV11-3 to TRBJ2-1; 11 bases match TRBD1. The CDR3 runs to 15 residues. After removal of 5 bases from V and 6 bases from J, the junction contained 6 bases not matched to a gene. Germline assignment: CDR1 SGHNT and CDR2 YENEEA. CDR3 DNA: TGTGCCAGCAGCCCCAAGGACAGGGGGCTCAATGAGCAGTTCTTC. The encoded protein is CASSPKDRGLNEQFF.